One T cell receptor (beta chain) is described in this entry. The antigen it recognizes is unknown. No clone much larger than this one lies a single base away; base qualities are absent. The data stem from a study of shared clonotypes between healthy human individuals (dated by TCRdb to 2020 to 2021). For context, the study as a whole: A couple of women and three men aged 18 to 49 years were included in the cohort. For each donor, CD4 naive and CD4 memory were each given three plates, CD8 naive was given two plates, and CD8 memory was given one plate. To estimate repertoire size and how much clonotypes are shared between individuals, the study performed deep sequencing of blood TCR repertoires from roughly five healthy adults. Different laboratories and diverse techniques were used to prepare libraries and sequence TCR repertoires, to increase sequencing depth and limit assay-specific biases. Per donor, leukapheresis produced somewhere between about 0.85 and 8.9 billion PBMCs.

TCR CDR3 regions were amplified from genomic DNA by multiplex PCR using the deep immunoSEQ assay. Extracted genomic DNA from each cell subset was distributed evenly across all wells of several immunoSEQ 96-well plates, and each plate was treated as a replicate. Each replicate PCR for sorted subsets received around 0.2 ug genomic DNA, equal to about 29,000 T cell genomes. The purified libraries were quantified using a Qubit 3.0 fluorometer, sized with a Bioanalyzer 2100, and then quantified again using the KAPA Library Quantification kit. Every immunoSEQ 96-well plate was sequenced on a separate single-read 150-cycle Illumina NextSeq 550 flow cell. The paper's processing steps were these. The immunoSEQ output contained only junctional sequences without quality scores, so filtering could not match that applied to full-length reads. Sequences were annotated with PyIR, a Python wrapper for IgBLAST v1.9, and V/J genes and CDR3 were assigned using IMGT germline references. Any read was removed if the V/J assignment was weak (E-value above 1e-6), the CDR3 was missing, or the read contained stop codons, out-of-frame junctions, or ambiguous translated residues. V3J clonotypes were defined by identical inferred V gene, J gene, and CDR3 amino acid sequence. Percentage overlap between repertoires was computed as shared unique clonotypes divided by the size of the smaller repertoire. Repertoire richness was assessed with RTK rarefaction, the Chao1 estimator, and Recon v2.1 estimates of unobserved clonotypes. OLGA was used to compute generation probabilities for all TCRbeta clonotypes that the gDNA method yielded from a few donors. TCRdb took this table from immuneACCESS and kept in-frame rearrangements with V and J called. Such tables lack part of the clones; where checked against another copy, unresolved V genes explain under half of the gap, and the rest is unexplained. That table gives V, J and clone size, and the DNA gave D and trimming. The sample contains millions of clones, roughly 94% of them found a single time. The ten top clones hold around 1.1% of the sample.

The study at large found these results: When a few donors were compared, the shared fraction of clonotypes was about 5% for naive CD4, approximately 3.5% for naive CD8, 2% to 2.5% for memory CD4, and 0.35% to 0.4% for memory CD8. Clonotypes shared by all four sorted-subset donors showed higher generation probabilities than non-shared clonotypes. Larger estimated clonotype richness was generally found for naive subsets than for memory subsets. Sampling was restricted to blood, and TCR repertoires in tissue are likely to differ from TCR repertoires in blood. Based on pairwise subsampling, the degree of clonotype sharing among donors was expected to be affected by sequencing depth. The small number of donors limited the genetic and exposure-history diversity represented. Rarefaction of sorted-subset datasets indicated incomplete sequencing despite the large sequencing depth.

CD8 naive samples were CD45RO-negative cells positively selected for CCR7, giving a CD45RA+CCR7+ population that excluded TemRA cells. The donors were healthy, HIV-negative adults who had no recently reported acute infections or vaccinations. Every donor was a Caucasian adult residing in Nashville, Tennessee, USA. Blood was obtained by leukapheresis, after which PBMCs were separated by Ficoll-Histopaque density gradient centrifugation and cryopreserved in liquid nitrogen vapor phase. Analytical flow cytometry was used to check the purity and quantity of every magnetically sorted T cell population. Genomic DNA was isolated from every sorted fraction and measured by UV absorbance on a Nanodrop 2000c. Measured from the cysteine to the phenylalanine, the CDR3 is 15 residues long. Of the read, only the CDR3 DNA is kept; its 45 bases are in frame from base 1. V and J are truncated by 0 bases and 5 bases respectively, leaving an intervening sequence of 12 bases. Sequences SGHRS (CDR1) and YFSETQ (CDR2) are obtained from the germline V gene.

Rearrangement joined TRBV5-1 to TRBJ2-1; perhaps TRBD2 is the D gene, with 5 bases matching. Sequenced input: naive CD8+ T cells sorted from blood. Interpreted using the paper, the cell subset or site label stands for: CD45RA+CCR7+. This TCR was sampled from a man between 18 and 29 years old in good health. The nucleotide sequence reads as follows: TGCGCCAGCAGCTTGGTACGGGGATGGGACAATGAGCAGTTCTTC. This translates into CASSLVRGWDNEQFF. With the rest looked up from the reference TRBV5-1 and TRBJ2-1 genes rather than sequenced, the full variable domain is KAGVTQTPRYLIKTRGQQVTLSCSPISGHRSVSWYQQTPGQGLQFLFEYFSETQRNKGNFPGRFSGRQFSNSRSEMNVSTLELGDSALYLCASSLVRGWDNEQFFGPGTRLTVL.